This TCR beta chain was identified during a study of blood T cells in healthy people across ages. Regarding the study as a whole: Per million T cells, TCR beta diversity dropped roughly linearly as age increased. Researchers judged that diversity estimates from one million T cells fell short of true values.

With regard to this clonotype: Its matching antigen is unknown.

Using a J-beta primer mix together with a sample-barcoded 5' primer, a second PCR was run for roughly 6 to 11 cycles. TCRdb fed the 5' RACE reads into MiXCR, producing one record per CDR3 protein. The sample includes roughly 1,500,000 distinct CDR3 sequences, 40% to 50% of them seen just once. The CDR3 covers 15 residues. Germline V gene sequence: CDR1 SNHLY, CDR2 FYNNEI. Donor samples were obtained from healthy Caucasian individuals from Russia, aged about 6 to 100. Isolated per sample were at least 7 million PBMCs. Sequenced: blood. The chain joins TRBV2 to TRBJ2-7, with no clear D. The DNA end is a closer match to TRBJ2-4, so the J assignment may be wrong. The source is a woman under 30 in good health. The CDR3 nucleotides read TGTGCCAGCAGCCCTGACGTGGTAGCCAAAAACATTCAGTACTTC. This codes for CASSPDVVAKNIQYF.